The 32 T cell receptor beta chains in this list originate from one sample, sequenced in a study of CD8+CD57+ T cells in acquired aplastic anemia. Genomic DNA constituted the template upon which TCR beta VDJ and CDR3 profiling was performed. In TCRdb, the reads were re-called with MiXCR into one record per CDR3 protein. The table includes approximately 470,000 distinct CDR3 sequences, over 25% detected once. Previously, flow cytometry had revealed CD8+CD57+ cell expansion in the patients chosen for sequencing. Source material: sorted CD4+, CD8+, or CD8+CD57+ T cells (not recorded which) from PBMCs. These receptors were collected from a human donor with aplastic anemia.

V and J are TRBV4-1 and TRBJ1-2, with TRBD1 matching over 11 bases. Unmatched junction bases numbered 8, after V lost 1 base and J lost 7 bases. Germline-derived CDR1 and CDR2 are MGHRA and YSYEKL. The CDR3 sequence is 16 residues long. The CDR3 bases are TGCGCCAGCAGCCAAGGGGGGACAGGGGGAATTGGTGGCTACACCTTC. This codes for CASSQGGTGGIGGYTF.

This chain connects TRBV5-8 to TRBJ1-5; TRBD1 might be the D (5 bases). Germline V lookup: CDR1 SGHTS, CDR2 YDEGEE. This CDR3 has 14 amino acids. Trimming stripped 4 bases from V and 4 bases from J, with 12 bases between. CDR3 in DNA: TGTGCCAGCAGCCGGGGGGGGTTAAATCAGCCCCAGCATTTT. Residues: CASSRGGLNQPQHF.

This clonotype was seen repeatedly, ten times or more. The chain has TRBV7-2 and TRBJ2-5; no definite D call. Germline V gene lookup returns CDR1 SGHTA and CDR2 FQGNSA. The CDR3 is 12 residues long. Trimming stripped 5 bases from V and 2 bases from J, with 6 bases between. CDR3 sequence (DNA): TGTGCCAGCAGCCCTACGCAAGAGACCCAGTACTTC. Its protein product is CASSPTQETQYF.

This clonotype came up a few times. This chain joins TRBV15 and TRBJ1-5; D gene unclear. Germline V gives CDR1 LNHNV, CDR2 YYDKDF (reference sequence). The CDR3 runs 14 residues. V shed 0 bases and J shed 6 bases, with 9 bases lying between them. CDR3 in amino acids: CATSRDLGGQPQHF. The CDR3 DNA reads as TGTGCCACCAGCAGAGATCTAGGCGGTCAGCCCCAGCATTTT.

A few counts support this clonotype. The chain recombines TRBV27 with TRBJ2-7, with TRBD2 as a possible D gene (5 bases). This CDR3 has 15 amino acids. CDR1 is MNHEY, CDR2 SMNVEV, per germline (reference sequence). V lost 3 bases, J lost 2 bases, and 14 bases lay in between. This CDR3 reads CASSFLAATPYEQYF. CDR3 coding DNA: TGTGCCAGCAGTTTCCTAGCAGCAACCCCCTACGAGCAGTACTTC.

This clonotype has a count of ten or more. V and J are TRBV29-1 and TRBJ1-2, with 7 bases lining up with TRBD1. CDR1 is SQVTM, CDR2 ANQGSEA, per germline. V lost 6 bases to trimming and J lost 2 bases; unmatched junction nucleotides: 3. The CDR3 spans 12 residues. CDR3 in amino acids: CSVSGGNYGYTF. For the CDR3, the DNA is TGCAGCGTGTCAGGGGGAAACTATGGCTACACCTTC.

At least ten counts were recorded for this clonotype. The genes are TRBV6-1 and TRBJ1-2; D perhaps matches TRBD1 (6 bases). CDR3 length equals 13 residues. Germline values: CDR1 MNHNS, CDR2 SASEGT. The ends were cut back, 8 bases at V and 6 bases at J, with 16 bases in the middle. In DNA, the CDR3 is TGTGCCAGCTGGGACAAAGCCAGCGATGGCTACACCTTC. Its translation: CASWDKASDGYTF.

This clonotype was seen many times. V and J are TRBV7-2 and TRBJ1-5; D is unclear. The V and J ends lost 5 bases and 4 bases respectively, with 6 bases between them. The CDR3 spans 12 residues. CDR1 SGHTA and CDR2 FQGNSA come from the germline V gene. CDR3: CASSHQNQPQHF. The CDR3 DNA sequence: TGTGCCAGCAGCCATCAAAATCAGCCCCAGCATTTT.

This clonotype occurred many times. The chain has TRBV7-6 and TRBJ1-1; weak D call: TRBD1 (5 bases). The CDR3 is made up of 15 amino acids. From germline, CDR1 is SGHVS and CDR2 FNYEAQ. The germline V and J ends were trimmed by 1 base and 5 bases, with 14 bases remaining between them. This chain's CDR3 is CASSLEGGTGTEAFF. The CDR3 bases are TGTGCCAGCAGCTTAGAAGGAGGGACGGGAACTGAAGCTTTCTTT.

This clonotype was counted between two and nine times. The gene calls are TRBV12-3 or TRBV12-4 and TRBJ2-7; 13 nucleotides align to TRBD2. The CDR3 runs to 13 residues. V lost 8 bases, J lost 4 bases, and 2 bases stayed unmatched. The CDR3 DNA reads TGTGCCAGCGGGGGACTAGCGGGGTACGAGCAGTACTTC. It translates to CASGGLAGYEQYF.

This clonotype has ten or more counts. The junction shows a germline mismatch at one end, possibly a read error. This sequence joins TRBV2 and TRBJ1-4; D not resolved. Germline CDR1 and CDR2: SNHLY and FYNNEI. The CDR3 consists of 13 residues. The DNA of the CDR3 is TGTGCCAGCAGTGGAGGCCAGAATGGAAAACTGTTTTTT. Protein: CASSGGQNGKLFF.

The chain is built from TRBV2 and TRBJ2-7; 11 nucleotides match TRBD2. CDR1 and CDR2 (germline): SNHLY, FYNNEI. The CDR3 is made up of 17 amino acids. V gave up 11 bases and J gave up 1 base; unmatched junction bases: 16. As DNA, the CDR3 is TGTGCCGGCGAGTCACTAGCGGGAGACGAAGGATCCTACGAGCAGTACTTC. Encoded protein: CAGESLAGDEGSYEQYF.

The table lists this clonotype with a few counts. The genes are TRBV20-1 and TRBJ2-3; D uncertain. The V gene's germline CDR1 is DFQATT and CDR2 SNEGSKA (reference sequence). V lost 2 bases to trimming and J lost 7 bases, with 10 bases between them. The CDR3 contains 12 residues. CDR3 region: CSARPQGNTQYF. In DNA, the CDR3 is TGCAGTGCTAGACCCCAAGGGAATACGCAGTATTTT.

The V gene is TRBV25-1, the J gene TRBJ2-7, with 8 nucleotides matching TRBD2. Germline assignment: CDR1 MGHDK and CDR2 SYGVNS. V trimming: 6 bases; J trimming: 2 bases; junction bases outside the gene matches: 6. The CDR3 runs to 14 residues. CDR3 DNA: TGTGCCAGCAGCGGCGGGAGGTCCGCCTACGAGCAGTACTTC. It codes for CASSGGRSAYEQYF.

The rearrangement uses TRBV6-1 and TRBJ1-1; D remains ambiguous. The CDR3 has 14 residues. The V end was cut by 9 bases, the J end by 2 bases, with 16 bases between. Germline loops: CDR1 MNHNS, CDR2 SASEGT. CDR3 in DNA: TGTGCCAGTTCGACCCTACCTGGAAACACTGAAGCTTTCTTT. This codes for CASSTLPGNTEAFF.

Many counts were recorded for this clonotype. The CDR3 reads CAISGKGDNEQFF. The CDR3 DNA sequence: TGTGCCATCAGTGGGAAGGGGGACAATGAGCAGTTCTTC. The V and J genes are TRBV10-3 and TRBJ2-1; TRBD1 is a possible D gene (6 bases). From germline, CDR1 is ENHRY and CDR2 SYGVKD. The CDR3 has 13 amino acids. Trimming removed 4 bases at V and 5 bases at J, with 9 bases between.

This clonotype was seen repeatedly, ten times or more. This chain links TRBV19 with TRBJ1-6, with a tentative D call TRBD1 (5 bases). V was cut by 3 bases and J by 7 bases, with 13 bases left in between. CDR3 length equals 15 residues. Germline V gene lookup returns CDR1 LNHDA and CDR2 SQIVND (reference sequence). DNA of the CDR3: TGTGCCAGTAGTATTGGACAAGGCCCCAATTCACCCCTCCACTTT. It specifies CASSIGQGPNSPLHF. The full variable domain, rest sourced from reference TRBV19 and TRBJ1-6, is DGGITQSPKYLFRKEGQNVTLSCEQNLNHDAMYWYRQDPGQGLRLIYYSQIVNDFQKGDIAEGYSVSREKKESFPLTVTSAQKNPTAFYLCASSIGQGPNSPLHFGNGTRLTVT.

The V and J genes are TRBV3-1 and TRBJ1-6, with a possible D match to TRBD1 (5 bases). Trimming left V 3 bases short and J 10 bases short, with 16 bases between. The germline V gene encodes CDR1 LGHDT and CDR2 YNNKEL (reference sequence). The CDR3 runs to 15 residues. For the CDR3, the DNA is TGTGCCAGCAGCCAGCCGCAGGGAGAGGGCTCACCCCTCCACTTT. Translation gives CASSQPQGEGSPLHF. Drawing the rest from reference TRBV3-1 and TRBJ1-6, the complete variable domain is DTAVSQTPKYLVTQMGNDKSIKCEQNLGHDTMYWYKQDSKKFLKIMFSYNNKELIINETVPNRFSPKSPDKAHLNLHINSLELGDSAVYFCASSQPQGEGSPLHFGNGTRLTVT.

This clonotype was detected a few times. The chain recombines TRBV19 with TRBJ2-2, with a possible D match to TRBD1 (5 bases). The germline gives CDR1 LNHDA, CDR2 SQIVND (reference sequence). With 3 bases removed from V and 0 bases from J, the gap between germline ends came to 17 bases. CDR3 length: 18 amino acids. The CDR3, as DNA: TGTGCCAGTAGTATGAATCCAGGGCAACTCGCGAACACCGGGGAGCTGTTTTTT. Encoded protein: CASSMNPGQLANTGELFF.

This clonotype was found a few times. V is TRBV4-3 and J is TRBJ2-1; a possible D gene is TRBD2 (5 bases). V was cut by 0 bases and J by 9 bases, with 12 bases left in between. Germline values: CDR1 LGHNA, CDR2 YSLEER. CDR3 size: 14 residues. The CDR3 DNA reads TGCGCCAGCAGCCAAGATTTGGGAGTCATTGAGCAGTTCTTC. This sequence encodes CASSQDLGVIEQFF.

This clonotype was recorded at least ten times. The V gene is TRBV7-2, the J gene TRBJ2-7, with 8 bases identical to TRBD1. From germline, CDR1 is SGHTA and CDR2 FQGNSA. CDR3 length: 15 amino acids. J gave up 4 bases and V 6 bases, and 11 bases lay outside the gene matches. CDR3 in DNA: TGTGCCAGCAGACTCCAGCAGGGGGCGCGATACGAGCAGTACTTC. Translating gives CASRLQQGARYEQYF.

This chain's CDR3 is CASSSWWQGAYEQYF. CDR3 nucleotide sequence: TGTGCCAGCAGTTCTTGGTGGCAGGGTGCTTACGAGCAGTACTTC. The chain links TRBV12-3 or TRBV12-4 to TRBJ2-7, with D maybe TRBD1 (5 bases). V gave up 4 bases and J gave up 4 bases, with 17 bases separating them. The CDR3 sequence is 15 residues long.

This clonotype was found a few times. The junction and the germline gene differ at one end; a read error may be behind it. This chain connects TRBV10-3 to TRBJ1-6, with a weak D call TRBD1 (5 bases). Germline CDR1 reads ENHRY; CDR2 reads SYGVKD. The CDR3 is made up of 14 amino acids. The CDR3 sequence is CASSYRGSNSPLHF. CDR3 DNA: TGTGCCAGCAGTTACCGGGGGAGCAATTCACCCCTCCACTTT.

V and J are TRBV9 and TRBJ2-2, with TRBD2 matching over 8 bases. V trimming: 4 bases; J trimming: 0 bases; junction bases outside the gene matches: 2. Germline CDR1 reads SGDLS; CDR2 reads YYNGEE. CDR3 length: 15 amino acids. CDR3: CASSTSGSNTGELFF. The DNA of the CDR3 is TGTGCCAGCAGCACTAGCGGTTCGAACACCGGGGAGCTGTTTTTT.

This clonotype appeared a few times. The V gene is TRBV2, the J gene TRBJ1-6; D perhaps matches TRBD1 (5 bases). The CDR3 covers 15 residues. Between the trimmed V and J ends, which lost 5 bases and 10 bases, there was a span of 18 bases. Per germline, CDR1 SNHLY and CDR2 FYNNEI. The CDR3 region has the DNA TGTGCCAGCAGTCCGGGGACCTTTGGAAGATCACCCCTCCACTTT. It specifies CASSPGTFGRSPLHF. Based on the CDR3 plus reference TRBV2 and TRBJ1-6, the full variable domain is EPEVTQTPSHQVTQMGQEVILRCVPISNHLYFYWYRQILGQKVEFLVSFYNNEISEKSEIFDDQFSVERPDGSNFTLKIRSTKLEDSAMYFCASSPGTFGRSPLHFGNGTRLTVT.

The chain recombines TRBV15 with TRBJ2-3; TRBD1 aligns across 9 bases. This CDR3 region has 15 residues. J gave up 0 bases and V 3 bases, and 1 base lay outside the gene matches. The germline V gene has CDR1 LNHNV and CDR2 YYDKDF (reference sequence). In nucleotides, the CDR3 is TGTGCCACCAGCAGGACAGGGGGAAGCACAGATACGCAGTATTTT. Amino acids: CATSRTGGSTDTQYF.

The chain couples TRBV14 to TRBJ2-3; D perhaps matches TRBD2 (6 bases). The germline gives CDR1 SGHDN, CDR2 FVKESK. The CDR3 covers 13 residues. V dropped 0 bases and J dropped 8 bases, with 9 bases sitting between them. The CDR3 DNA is TGTGCCAGCAGCCAAGATGGCGGGATTACGCAGTATTTT. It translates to CASSQDGGITQYF.

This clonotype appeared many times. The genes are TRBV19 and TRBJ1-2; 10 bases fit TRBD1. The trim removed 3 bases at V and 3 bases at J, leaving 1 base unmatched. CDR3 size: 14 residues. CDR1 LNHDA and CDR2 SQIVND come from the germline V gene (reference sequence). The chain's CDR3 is CASSMGTGDYGYTF. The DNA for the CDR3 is TGTGCCAGTAGTATGGGGACAGGGGACTATGGCTACACCTTC. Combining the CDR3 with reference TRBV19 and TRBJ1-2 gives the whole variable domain DGGITQSPKYLFRKEGQNVTLSCEQNLNHDAMYWYRQDPGQGLRLIYYSQIVNDFQKGDIAEGYSVSREKKESFPLTVTSAQKNPTAFYLCASSMGTGDYGYTFGSGTRLTVV.

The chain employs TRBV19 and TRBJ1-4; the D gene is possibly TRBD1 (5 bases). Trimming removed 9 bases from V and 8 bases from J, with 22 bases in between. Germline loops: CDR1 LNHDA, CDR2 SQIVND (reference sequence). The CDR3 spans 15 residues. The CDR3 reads CASSVGHRGQEKLFF. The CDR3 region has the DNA TGTGCCAGCAGCGTAGGACACCGGGGCCAGGAAAAACTGTTTTTT.

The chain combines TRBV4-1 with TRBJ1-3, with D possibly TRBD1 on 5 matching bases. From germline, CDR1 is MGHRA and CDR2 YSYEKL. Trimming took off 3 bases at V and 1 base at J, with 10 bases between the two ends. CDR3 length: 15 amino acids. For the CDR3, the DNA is TGCGCCAGCAGCCAGAGGGGTGGATCTGGAAACACCATATATTTT. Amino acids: CASSQRGGSGNTIYF.

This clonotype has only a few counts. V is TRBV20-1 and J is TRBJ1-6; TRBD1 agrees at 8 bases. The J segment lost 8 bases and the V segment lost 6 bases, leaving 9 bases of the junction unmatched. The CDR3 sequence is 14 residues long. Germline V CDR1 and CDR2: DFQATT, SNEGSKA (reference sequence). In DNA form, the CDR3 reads TGCAGTGCAAGAACGACAGGGGCGGATTCACCCCTCCACTTT. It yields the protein CSARTTGADSPLHF.

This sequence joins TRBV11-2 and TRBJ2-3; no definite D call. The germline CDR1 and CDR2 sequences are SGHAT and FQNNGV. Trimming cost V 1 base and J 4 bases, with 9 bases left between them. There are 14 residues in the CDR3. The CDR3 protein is CASSLGFQSDTQYF. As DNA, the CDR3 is TGTGCCAGCAGCTTAGGTTTCCAGTCAGATACGCAGTATTTT.